Described below is a single T cell receptor (beta chain) sequence and its context. This sample was included in a study of regulatory T cells in long-lasting Graves disease. The TCR beta library used iRepertoire HTBI primers with Arm-PCR amplification of CDR3. TCRdb called the multiplex PCR reads again in MiXCR, with one record for every CDR3 protein. The sample records about 540,000 distinct CDR3 sequences, approximately 13% being singletons. The sample's time point: newly diagnosed GD, antithyroid drugs for less than 3 months. Construction of the TCR library relied on RNA isolated from PBMCs. Germline CDR1 reads MNHEY; CDR2 reads SVGEGT. The germline V and J ends were trimmed by 5 bases and 0 bases, with 10 bases remaining between them. The CDR3 consists of 14 residues. The data were also submitted as part of a second study, on T cells in Graves' hyperthyroidism and ophthalmopathy. That work states: Stability of Graves' hyperthyroidism was defined as absent ophthalmopathy progression within 18 months.

The sequence was obtained from a young man with Graves disease. Specimen: peripheral blood mononuclear cells (PBMCs), collected at new diagnosis, from a patient treated with antithyroid drugs. V is TRBV6-2 or TRBV6-3 and J is TRBJ1-1; D gene unclear. The CDR3 region has the DNA TGTGCCAGCAGTCTGCCCAGCATGAACACTGAAGCTTTCTTT. Amino acids: CASSLPSMNTEAFF.